This passage covers 7 T cell receptor beta chains from one sample sequenced in a study of control samples from healthy donors and cancer patients (dated by TCRdb to about 2020). Libraries came from the immunoSEQ multiplex PCR assay. TCRdb holds this immuneACCESS table with in-frame rearrangements only. Some clones are missing; in checked studies, unresolved V genes explain under half, and the rest has no known cause. The sample table lists about 69,000 clones, around 84% of them with a count of one. Of the sample, about 3% falls within the top ten clones. The sample comprised PBMCs. All receptors come from a woman in her forties or fifties with lung cancer.

The CDR3 bases are TGTGCCACCTCGACACCTATTAACACTGAAGCTTTCTTT. Protein: CATSTPINTEAFF. This chain links TRBV6-5 with TRBJ1-1, with D hard to call. Germline-derived CDR1 and CDR2 are MNHEY and SVGAGI. The CDR3 is 13 residues long. Between the trimmed V and J ends, which lost 10 bases and 2 bases, there was a span of 14 bases.

The chain carries TRBV15 and TRBJ1-5; 9 bases are shared with TRBD1. This CDR3 is built from 16 residues. Germline V gene data show CDR1 as LNHNV and CDR2 as YYDKDF (reference sequence). V lost 1 base to trimming and J lost 3 bases; unmatched junction nucleotides: 4. This CDR3 reads CATSRGGDRANQPQHF. The CDR3 nucleotides are TGTGCCACCAGCAGAGGGGGGGACAGGGCCAATCAGCCCCAGCATTTT.

The chain couples TRBV10-3 to TRBJ2-2, with D possibly TRBD2 on 6 matching bases. The CDR3 covers 13 residues. The germline V gene has CDR1 ENHRY and CDR2 SYGVKD. Between the trimmed V and J ends, which lost 10 bases and 1 base, there was a span of 10 bases. CDR3 DNA: TGTGCCACCAAGGAGGGGAACACCGGGGAGCTGTTTTTT. It is translated as CATKEGNTGELFF.

V and J are TRBV29-1 and TRBJ2-7; D is unclear. With 7 bases removed from V and 2 bases from J, the gap between germline ends came to 12 bases. Germline CDR1 is SQVTM and CDR2 is ANQGSEA. The CDR3 covers 12 residues. CDR3 in DNA: TGCAGCGCCAAGGACCGCACCTACGAGCAGTACTTC. Translated: CSAKDRTYEQYF.

The CDR3 sequence: CASSYGSRTDGTEAFF. The CDR3 DNA reads TGTGCCAGCAGTTATGGGTCTCGGACTGATGGGACTGAAGCTTTCTTT. The J gene is TRBJ1-1, the V gene TRBV6-5, with D hard to call. V dropped 3 bases and J dropped 5 bases, with 19 bases sitting between them. The CDR3 is 16 residues long. The germline gives CDR1 MNHEY, CDR2 SVGAGI.

This chain connects TRBV5-6 to TRBJ1-6; D is ambiguous. This CDR3 contains 13 residues. Trimming stripped 0 bases from V and 10 bases from J, with 8 bases between. Germline V gene data show CDR1 as SGHDT and CDR2 as YYEEEE. The CDR3 is CASSLDPKSPLHF. CDR3 DNA: TGTGCCAGCAGCTTGGATCCGAAATCACCCCTCCACTTT. Variable domain in full (rest from reference TRBV5-6 and TRBJ1-6): DAGVTQSPTHLIKTRGQQVTLRCSPKSGHDTVSWYQQALGQGPQFIFQYYEEEERQRGNFPDRFSGHQFPNYSSELNVNALLLGDSALYLCASSLDPKSPLHFGNGTRLTVT.

The rearrangement links TRBV11-2 to TRBJ1-2; 7 bases line up with TRBD1. CDR3 size: 14 residues. V shed 4 bases, J shed 2 bases, and the junction held 4 bases outside the gene matches. Germline loops: CDR1 SGHAT, CDR2 FQNNGV. CDR3 sequence (DNA): TGTGCCAGCAGCTGGACAGGCCTGAACTATGGCTACACCTTC. Protein product: CASSWTGLNYGYTF.